Shown below are 28 T cell receptor beta chains from a single sample sequenced in a study of T cell responses to AZD1222 COVID-19 vaccine. Libraries were prepared by immunoSEQ multiplex PCR; TCRdb keeps only in-frame clonotypes and omits some of them. Among about 180,000 clones, around 90% were seen once, and the ten largest hold approximately 7.7%. This sample comprised peripheral blood, obtained on day 0 of AZD1222 vaccination. All receptors derive from an adult in good health.

The genes are TRBV6-5 and TRBJ2-7, with TRBD1 identical over 8 bases. This CDR3 has 14 amino acids. CDR1 and CDR2 from the germline V gene are MNHEY and SVGAGI. J was trimmed by 7 bases and V by 6 bases; bases with no gene match: 11. CDR3 in amino acids: CASSVTGGTREQYF. CDR3 DNA: TGTGCCAGCAGCGTTACAGGGGGGACACGGGAGCAGTACTTC.

This chain joins TRBV6-5 and TRBJ1-6; a weak D match, TRBD1 (6 bases). This CDR3 has 16 amino acids. V gave up 3 bases and J gave up 9 bases, with 18 bases separating them. Germline CDR1 reads MNHEY; CDR2 reads SVGAGI. The CDR3 reads CASSYGKGGLGSPLHF. The CDR3 bases are TGTGCCAGCAGTTATGGGAAAGGGGGGCTCGGTTCACCCCTCCACTTT.

This clone was counted once. The chain joins TRBV9 to TRBJ2-3; D is undetermined. The CDR3 contains 14 residues. Germline CDR1 is SGDLS and CDR2 is YYNGEE. The V and J ends lost 3 bases and 3 bases respectively, with 11 bases between them. In DNA, the CDR3 is TGTGCCAGCAGCGGGGTAACGGAAACAGATACGCAGTATTTT. Its translation: CASSGVTETDTQYF.

The chain recombines TRBV28 with TRBJ1-1; unclear D gene. V lost 5 bases, J lost 0 bases, and 10 bases lay in between. This CDR3 contains 14 residues. CDR1 and CDR2 from the germline V gene are MDHEN and SYDVKM. The CDR3 sequence is CASSILLLNTEAFF. For the CDR3, the DNA is TGTGCCAGCAGTATACTACTTTTGAACACTGAAGCTTTCTTT.

This chain connects TRBV10-3 to TRBJ2-3; D is perhaps TRBD1 (7 bases). V lost 3 bases, J lost 4 bases, and 14 bases lay in between. This CDR3 region has 15 residues. The germline CDR1 and CDR2 sequences are ENHRY and SYGVKD. The CDR3 nucleotides read TGTGCCATCAGTGACCCTAGCAGGGGGGCAGATACGCAGTATTTT. Translated, it gives CAISDPSRGADTQYF.

In its sample, this clone was seen a few times. The V call is TRBV7-2, the J call TRBJ2-7; D is ambiguous. Germline lookup yields CDR1 SGHTA and CDR2 FQGNSA. Trimming took 5 bases from V and 1 from J, leaving 12 bases between them. The CDR3 is made up of 14 amino acids. CDR3 in amino acids: CASSPLSSSYEQYF. CDR3 bases: TGTGCCAGCAGCCCCCTAAGTTCGTCCTACGAGCAGTACTTC.

The chain recombines TRBV12-3 or TRBV12-4 with TRBJ1-3, with 7 positions matching TRBD1. The CDR3 extends over 13 amino acids. With 10 bases clipped from V and 2 bases from J, the junction kept 5 bases outside the gene matches. CDR3 sequence reads: CAIQTGAGNTIYF. The CDR3 DNA follows: TGTGCCATTCAAACAGGGGCTGGAAACACCATATATTTT.

The genes are TRBV28 and TRBJ1-1; weak D call: TRBD1 (6 bases). CDR1 and CDR2 (germline): MDHEN, SYDVKM. V lost 8 bases and J lost 0, with 13 bases in between. The CDR3 is made up of 14 amino acids. The CDR3 nucleotides read TGTGCCAGCGTCGCCGGGACAATGAACACTGAAGCTTTCTTT. Amino acids: CASVAGTMNTEAFF. The full variable domain, completed using reference TRBV28 and TRBJ1-1, is DVKVTQSSRYLVKRTGEKVFLECVQDMDHENMFWYRQDPGLGLRLIYFSYDVKMKEKGDIPEGYSVSREKKERFSLILESASTNQTSMYLCASVAGTMNTEAFFGQGTRLTVV.

This rearrangement joins TRBV9 to TRBJ1-6, with 8 bases identical to TRBD1. The ends lost 3 bases at V and 9 bases at J; junction bases unmatched: 11. The V gene's germline CDR1 is SGDLS and CDR2 YYNGEE. This CDR3 spans 16 amino acids. CDR3 nucleotide sequence: TGTGCCAGCAGCGGTAGTGGGACAGGACCACCTTCACCCCTCCACTTT. Its protein product is CASSGSGTGPPSPLHF.

The gene calls are TRBV11-2 and TRBJ1-5, with D perhaps TRBD1 (5 bases). CDR1 and CDR2 (germline): SGHAT, FQNNGV. Trimming took off 2 bases at V and 2 bases at J, with 13 bases between the two ends. This CDR3 is built from 16 residues. The DNA of the CDR3 is TGTGCCAGCAGCTTAATAGTCGGGGGGGGCAATCAGCCCCAGCATTTT. Residues: CASSLIVGGGNQPQHF.

There are a few counts of this clone. The chain is built from TRBV6-1 and TRBJ1-6; D gene ambiguous. The V gene's germline CDR1 is MNHNS and CDR2 SASEGT. The ends were cut back, 3 bases at V and 0 bases at J, with 15 bases in the middle. The CDR3 spans 18 residues. The CDR3 nucleotides are TGTGCCAGCAGTGACACCCTCGGAGGGAGCTCCTATAATTCACCCCTCCACTTT. Its protein is CASSDTLGGSSYNSPLHF.

V usage is TRBV19 and J usage is TRBJ2-2; 7 bases are shared with TRBD1. CDR3 length: 15 residues. Germline CDR1 LNHDA, CDR2 SQIVND (reference sequence). The V gene end was trimmed by 6 bases and the J gene end by 4 bases; junction bases not matched to a gene: 8. This CDR3 reads CASRQTGFGTGELFF. The CDR3 nucleotides read TGTGCCAGTAGACAGACAGGGTTTGGCACCGGGGAGCTGTTTTTT.

The count of this clone is one. The chain combines TRBV6-6 with TRBJ2-2, with 8 bases lining up with TRBD2. There are 16 residues in the CDR3. Trimming at V came to 0 bases and at J to 6 bases, leaving 6 bases not matched to a gene. CDR1 is MNHNY, CDR2 SVGAGI, per germline (reference sequence). This CDR3 is CASSYSSSGVPGELFF. CDR3 bases: TGTGCCAGCAGTTACTCGAGTAGCGGGGTTCCCGGGGAGCTGTTTTTT.

This rearrangement joins TRBV5-1 to TRBJ2-1, with 7 nucleotides matching TRBD2. J was trimmed by 6 bases and V by 4 bases; bases with no gene match: 4. The CDR3 is 13 amino acids. Germline loops: CDR1 SGHRS, CDR2 YFSETQ. The CDR3 region has the DNA TGCGCCAGCAGCCCGACTAGCTCCAATGAGCAGTTCTTC. Its protein is CASSPTSSNEQFF. Full variable domain (outside the CDR3, taken from reference TRBV5-1 and TRBJ2-1): KAGVTQTPRYLIKTRGQQVTLSCSPISGHRSVSWYQQTPGQGLQFLFEYFSETQRNKGNFPGRFSGRQFSNSRSEMNVSTLELGDSALYLCASSPTSSNEQFFGPGTRLTVL.

The rearrangement uses TRBV10-3 and TRBJ1-2, with 11 bases identical to TRBD1. The CDR3 totals 14 residues. Germline loops: CDR1 ENHRY, CDR2 SYGVKD. V gave up 2 bases and J gave up 6 bases; unmatched junction bases: 2. The CDR3 nucleotides are TGTGCCATCAGTGAGGGACAGGGGGCTGATGGCTACACCTTC. Its protein product is CAISEGQGADGYTF.

This chain connects TRBV27 to TRBJ2-1; maybe TRBD2 (7 bases). The CDR3 has 13 amino acids. Germline lookup yields CDR1 MNHEY and CDR2 SMNVEV (reference sequence). Trimming shortened V by 3 bases and J by 10 bases, and 13 bases separated the two germline ends. In nucleotides, the CDR3 is TGTGCCAGCAGTTTCGTGGGGGGGCGAGAGCAGTTCTTC. Translation gives CASSFVGGREQFF.

CDR3 protein: CASSLGQNTEAFF. CDR3 bases: TGTGCCAGCAGCCTAGGACAGAACACTGAAGCTTTCTTT. The chain carries TRBV16 and TRBJ1-1, with D possibly TRBD1 on 5 matching bases. The CDR3 is 13 residues long. V was shortened by 4 bases and J by 1 base, with 7 bases between the two germline ends. Germline loops: CDR1 KGHSY, CDR2 FQNENV.

V gene TRBV30 combines with J gene TRBJ1-3, with 7 bases matching TRBD1. The V segment lost 2 bases and the J segment 4 bases; nucleotides outside the gene matches: 8. The CDR3 is 15 residues long. The germline V gene has CDR1 GTSNPN and CDR2 SVGIG (reference sequence). The CDR3 loop reads CAWSRDSGQGNTIYF. The CDR3 DNA reads TGTGCCTGGAGTCGCGACTCGGGACAGGGAAACACCATATATTTT.

V usage is TRBV12-3 or TRBV12-4 and J usage is TRBJ1-4; D uncertain. The length of the CDR3 is 13 residues. V gave up 1 base and J gave up 8 bases, with 8 bases separating them. The CDR3 DNA is TGTGCCAGCAGTTTAGGACAAAACGAAAAACTGTTTTTT. Protein: CASSLGQNEKLFF.

This clone has just one count. The chain couples TRBV6-5 to TRBJ1-2, with D perhaps matching TRBD1 (6 bases). Germline CDR1 MNHEY, CDR2 SVGAGI. V was cut by 5 bases and J by 1 base, with 11 bases left in between. The CDR3 is 14 residues long. CDR3 protein: CASSQRTDNYGYTF. The CDR3 coding sequence is TGTGCCAGCAGTCAAAGGACAGATAACTATGGCTACACCTTC.

The chain has TRBV7-3 and TRBJ2-2; the match to TRBD1 covers 9 bases. Germline V CDR1 and CDR2: SGHTA, FQGTGA. The CDR3 is made up of 16 amino acids. The ends lost 5 bases at V and 5 bases at J; junction bases unmatched: 9. CDR3: CASSLSPDRGTGELFF. The CDR3 nucleotides are TGTGCCAGCAGCCTCTCCCCCGACAGGGGGACCGGGGAGCTGTTTTTT. The full variable domain, with the rest looked up from reference TRBV7-3 and TRBJ2-2, is GAGVSQTPSNKVTEKGKYVELRCDPISGHTALYWYRQSLGQGPEFLIYFQGTGAADDSGLPNDRFFAVRPEGSVSTLKIQRTERGDSAVYLCASSLSPDRGTGELFFGEGSRLTVL.

The chain joins TRBV2 to TRBJ1-4, with 7 bases identical to TRBD1. The CDR3 consists of 14 residues. Looked up from germline, CDR1 is SNHLY and CDR2 is FYNNEI. J gave up 8 bases and V 7 bases, and 10 bases lay outside the gene matches. Written as DNA, the CDR3 is TGTGCCAGCACCGCAGGCAGGGGGAACGAAAAACTGTTTTTT. Its protein is CASTAGRGNEKLFF.

The genes are TRBV9 and TRBJ2-5; D is ambiguous. Germline V gene sequence: CDR1 SGDLS, CDR2 YYNGEE. The CDR3 covers 15 residues. Trimming cost V 0 bases and J 1 base, with 10 bases left between them. CDR3 coding DNA: TGTGCCAGCAGCGTAGAGGGTGGATTCCAAGAGACCCAGTACTTC. As protein: CASSVEGGFQETQYF.

This chain joins TRBV28 and TRBJ1-1, with 7 bases lining up with TRBD1. CDR1 and CDR2 from the germline V gene are MDHEN and SYDVKM. Trimming took 5 bases from V and 4 from J; bases not matched to a gene: 7. The CDR3 has 14 amino acids. The DNA of the CDR3 is TGTGCCAGCAGTCCAGACAGGGATCCCACTGAAGCTTTCTTT. The encoded protein is CASSPDRDPTEAFF. Drawing the rest from reference TRBV28 and TRBJ1-1, the complete variable domain is DVKVTQSSRYLVKRTGEKVFLECVQDMDHENMFWYRQDPGLGLRLIYFSYDVKMKEKGDIPEGYSVSREKKERFSLILESASTNQTSMYLCASSPDRDPTEAFFGQGTRLTVV.

The chain links TRBV5-8 to TRBJ1-1; D not resolved. The germline CDR1 and CDR2 sequences are SGHTS and YDEGEE. CDR3 length equals 14 residues. V was cut by 4 bases and J by 0 bases, with 10 bases left in between. The CDR3 DNA reads as TGTGCCAGCAGCCATATTACTATGAACACTGAAGCTTTCTTT. It codes for CASSHITMNTEAFF.

The chain recombines TRBV29-1 with TRBJ2-3; D ambiguous. This CDR3 is built from 8 residues. The V end lost 3 bases, the J end lost 8 bases, and 0 bases lay between the germline ends. CDR1 and CDR2 (germline): SQVTM, ANQGSEA. This CDR3 is CSVDTQYF. The CDR3 DNA sequence: TGCAGCGTTGATACGCAGTATTTT.

This clone was seen more than once but under ten times. The J gene is TRBJ2-1, the V gene TRBV6-1, with D unclear. Per germline, CDR1 MNHNS and CDR2 SASEGT. Deletions cut 4 bases from V and 6 bases from J, with 13 bases between. This CDR3 spans 14 amino acids. The CDR3 sequence is CASSGAVWRNEQFF. CDR3 sequence (DNA): TGTGCCAGCAGTGGAGCAGTTTGGCGCAATGAGCAGTTCTTC.

This sequence joins TRBV6-4 and TRBJ2-1; tentatively, D is TRBD2 (6 bases). Germline V gene data show CDR1 as MRHNA and CDR2 as SNTAGT. Trimming left V 10 bases short and J 4 bases short, with 20 bases between. The CDR3 is 15 residues long. The chain's CDR3 is CATRLVPGGYNEQFF. DNA of the CDR3: TGTGCCACCCGTCTTGTCCCCGGAGGGTACAATGAGCAGTTCTTC.